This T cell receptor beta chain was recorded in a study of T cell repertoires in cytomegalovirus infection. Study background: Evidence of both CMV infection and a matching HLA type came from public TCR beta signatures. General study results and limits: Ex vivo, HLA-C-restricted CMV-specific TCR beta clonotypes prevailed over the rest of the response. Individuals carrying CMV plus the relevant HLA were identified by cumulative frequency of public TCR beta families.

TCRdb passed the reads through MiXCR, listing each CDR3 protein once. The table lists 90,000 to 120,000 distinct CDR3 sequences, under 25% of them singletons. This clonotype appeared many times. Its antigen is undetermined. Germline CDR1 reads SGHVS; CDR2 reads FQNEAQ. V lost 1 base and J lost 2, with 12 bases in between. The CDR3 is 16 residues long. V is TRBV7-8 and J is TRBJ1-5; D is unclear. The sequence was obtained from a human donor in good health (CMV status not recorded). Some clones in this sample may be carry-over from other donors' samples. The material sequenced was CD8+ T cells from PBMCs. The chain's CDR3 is CASSLEWGQRNQPQHF. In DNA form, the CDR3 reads TGTGCCAGCAGCTTAGAATGGGGTCAGCGCAATCAGCCCCAGCATTTT.